A selection of T cell receptor beta chains follows, all from one sample in a study of ipilimumab plus nivolumab after autologous stem cell transplantation. Assay: immunoSEQ multiplex PCR; the TCRdb copy retains only in-frame clones and omits some. The sample holds 20,000 to 25,000 clones, about 86% seen once. Sequencing was performed on PBMCs, taken in a trial of ipilimumab plus nivolumab as post-transplant consolidation. The receptors come from a male donor with diffuse large B-cell lymphoma. Both conserved end residues are part of each CDR3. A D gene is named only where the DNA matches it firmly. A row's size may be missing; if present it is once, few, many or a size class.

DNA | CDR3 | size | J | V | D
TGTGCCTGGAGTGTACGGGGGTTTAGCACAGATACGCAGTATTTT | CAWSVRGFSTDTQYF | NA | TRBJ2-3 | TRBV30 | NA
TGTGCCAGTAGTAAAAAAGGGACAGCCTCCTACGAGCAGTACTTC | CASSKKGTASYEQYF | few | TRBJ2-7 | TRBV19 | TRBD1
TGTGCCAGCCGGACAGGGGGCAGGAACATTCAGTACTTC | CASRTGGRNIQYF | few | TRBJ2-4 | TRBV2 | TRBD1
TGTGCCAGCAGCTTAGAGATGGGACCTGGAAACACCATATATTTT | CASSLEMGPGNTIYF | NA | TRBJ1-3 | TRBV7-2 | NA
TGTGCCAGCAGCTGGAACGACAGGGATACGCAGTATTTT | CASSWNDRDTQYF | NA | TRBJ2-3 | TRBV7-2 | NA
TGTGCCAGCCGAAAAGGCGGGGGGAACACCGGGGAGCTGTTTTTT | CASRKGGGNTGELFF | NA | TRBJ2-2 | TRBV7-2 | TRBD2
TGCGCCAGCAGCCAAACGGACAGTTTATGGGACATTCAGTACTTC | CASSQTDSLWDIQYF | once | TRBJ2-4 | TRBV4-1 | NA
TGTGCCAGTAGTTTGAGTACGGGAGGGTCTTACGAGCAGTACTTC | CASSLSTGGSYEQYF | NA | TRBJ2-7 | TRBV19 | TRBD2
TGTGCCAGCAAAAGAGAGGTTCTTGGTAATGAAAAACTGTTTTTT | CASKREVLGNEKLFF | NA | TRBJ1-4 | TRBV6-1 | NA
TGTGCCAGCAGCGTCGGGACATCCGATGGCTACACCTTC | CASSVGTSDGYTF | NA | TRBJ1-2 | TRBV7-9 | NA
TGTGCCAGCAGCCGACCCGGGGCTAGCGGGGACTACACAGATACGCAGTATTTT | CASSRPGASGDYTDTQYF | NA | TRBJ2-3 | TRBV5-6 | TRBD2
TGCAGCGTTGAAGATCGACAGGGGTACTATGGCTACACCTTC | CSVEDRQGYYGYTF | NA | TRBJ1-2 | TRBV29-1 | TRBD1
TGTGCCAGCAGACCCAACCGGGACAGCTTTAATGAAAAACTGTTTTTT | CASRPNRDSFNEKLFF | NA | TRBJ1-4 | TRBV27 | TRBD1
TGCGCCAGCAGCTTCGGACTAGCGGGCTTCACAGATACGCAGTATTTT | CASSFGLAGFTDTQYF | NA | TRBJ2-3 | TRBV5-1 | TRBD2
TGTGCCTGGAGTGTATCAGAATCCTACGAGCAGTACTTC | CAWSVSESYEQYF | NA | TRBJ2-7 | TRBV30 | NA
TGCGCCAGCATCTGGACAGGGATGAACACTGAAGCTTTCTTT | CASIWTGMNTEAFF | NA | TRBJ1-1 | TRBV10-1 | TRBD1
TGCGCCAGCAGCCAATGGGCCAGGGGAACAGATACGCAGTATTTT | CASSQWARGTDTQYF | medium-sized | TRBJ2-3 | TRBV4-1 | NA
TGTGCCAGCAGCTCGACCCCTGGGGAGAACATTCAGTACTTC | CASSSTPGENIQYF | NA | TRBJ2-4 | TRBV11-2 | NA
TGTGCCAGCAGCTCGGGGGGGTCAACTAATGAAAAACTGTTTTTT | CASSSGGSTNEKLFF | NA | TRBJ1-4 | TRBV7-2 | NA